These 21 T cell receptor beta chains came from one sample sequenced in a study of blood T cells in healthy people across ages. It was with a sample-barcoded 5' primer and a J-beta primer mix that a second PCR of roughly 6 to 11 cycles was run. TCRdb reprocessed the 5' RACE reads via MiXCR and lists one record per CDR3 protein. The sample has 450,000 to 600,000 distinct CDR3 sequences, about 26% seen once; the top ten hold approximately 4%. The same data also went into a second study, on T cells of mothers and their children.

The sample taken for sequencing was blood. Receptor source: a boy younger than 10 in good health.

The CDR3 here is CASSQDFGKNTEAFF. CDR3 coding DNA: TGTGCCAGCAGCCAAGATTTTGGGAAAAACACTGAAGCTTTCTTT. The chain uses TRBV3-1 and TRBJ1-1; D is unresolved. The V end lost 0 bases, the J end lost 2 bases, and 10 bases lay between the germline ends. The CDR3 length is 15 residues. The germline gives CDR1 LGHDT, CDR2 YNNKEL (reference sequence).

The chain links TRBV20-1 to TRBJ2-5; TRBD1 or TRBD2 may be the D gene (5 bases each). Trimming left V 0 bases short and J 1 base short, with 12 bases between. This CDR3 is 15 amino acids long. Per the germline V gene, CDR1 is DFQATT and CDR2 is SNEGSKA (reference sequence). The CDR3 reads CSARDPDSGQETQYF. The CDR3 bases are TGCAGTGCTAGAGATCCCGACAGCGGCCAAGAGACCCAGTACTTC.

The chain employs TRBV4-1 and TRBJ2-7; D is unclear. CDR3 length: 15 residues. The V end was cut by 0 bases, the J end by 1 base, with 10 bases between. Germline CDR1 MGHRA, CDR2 YSYEKL. The CDR3 is CASSQEPRPSYEQYF. CDR3 in DNA: TGCGCCAGCAGCCAAGAGCCTCGGCCTTCCTACGAGCAGTACTTC.

J is TRBJ1-2 and V is TRBV6-1, with D perhaps matching TRBD1 (5 bases). V was trimmed by 6 bases and J by 0 bases, leaving 20 bases between them. The germline CDR1 and CDR2 sequences are MNHNS and SASEGT. The CDR3 contains 17 residues. The CDR3 reads CASRRTGTANTNYGYTF. For the CDR3, the DNA is TGTGCCAGCAGACGGACCGGGACCGCTAATACTAACTATGGCTACACCTTC.

This clonotype has just a few counts. This chain connects TRBV20-1 to TRBJ2-3, with TRBD2 matching over 14 bases. The J segment lost 4 bases and the V segment lost 1 base, leaving 4 bases of the junction unmatched. Per germline, CDR1 DFQATT and CDR2 SNEGSKA (reference sequence). CDR3 size: 16 residues. The CDR3: CSARAGLAGVADTQYF. CDR3 sequence (DNA): TGCAGTGCTAGAGCGGGACTAGCGGGAGTCGCAGATACGCAGTATTTT.

This clonotype was detected only a few times. The rearrangement uses TRBV20-1 and TRBJ1-4, with D unresolved. This CDR3 has 17 amino acids. The V end was cut by 6 bases, the J end by 0 bases, with 20 bases between. Germline V CDR1 and CDR2: DFQATT, SNEGSKA (reference sequence). CDR3 sequence (DNA): TGCAGTGCAATCGGACGTTCGGGCTTGGCAACTAATGAAAAACTGTTTTTT. It is translated as CSAIGRSGLATNEKLFF.

Only a few counts were recorded for this clonotype. The rearrangement links TRBV7-2 to TRBJ2-3, with 13 bases aligning to TRBD2. Germline V CDR1 and CDR2: SGHTA, FQGNSA. This CDR3 has 15 amino acids. Trimming removed 3 bases from V and 5 bases from J; junction bases left unmatched: 2. CDR3 DNA: TGTGCCAGCAGCTTTACTAGCGGGAGGGAAGATACGCAGTATTTT. This sequence encodes CASSFTSGREDTQYF.

The rearrangement links TRBV7-9 to TRBJ2-3, with 8 bases lining up with TRBD2. The germline CDR1 and CDR2 sequences are SEHNR and FQNEAQ (reference sequence). The CDR3 has 19 amino acids. Trimming took 6 bases from V and 4 from J; bases not matched to a gene: 21. The CDR3 nucleotides read TGTGCCAGCAGGTCAGGACGACCAGGACTAGCAGGAAAGGCAGATACGCAGTATTTT. Protein: CASRSGRPGLAGKADTQYF.

This clonotype was observed a few times. The genes are TRBV7-9 and TRBJ1-6; the match to TRBD1 covers 7 bases. CDR1 is SEHNR, CDR2 FQNEAQ, per germline (reference sequence). J gave up 7 bases and V 2 bases, and 8 bases lay outside the gene matches. The length of the CDR3 is 16 residues. This chain's CDR3 is CASSLPAGGGNSPLHF. CDR3 nucleotide sequence: TGTGCCAGCAGCTTACCCGCAGGGGGAGGGAATTCACCCCTCCACTTT. The full variable domain, rest sourced from reference TRBV7-9 and TRBJ1-6, is DTGVSQNPRHKITKRGQNVTFRCDPISEHNRLYWYRQTLGQGPEFLTYFQNEAQLEKSRLLSDRFSAERPKGSFSTLEIQRTEQGDSAMYLCASSLPAGGGNSPLHFGNGTRLTVT.

The V call is TRBV10-3, the J call TRBJ2-5, with 9 bases matching TRBD1. The DNA matches TRBJ2-1 better at its end, which makes the J call doubtful. The CDR3 totals 14 residues. Per the germline V gene, CDR1 is ENHRY and CDR2 is SYGVKD. DNA for the CDR3: TGTGCCATCGATCGGGACAGGGACGTAAATGAGCAGTTCTTC. Residues: CAIDRDRDVNEQFF.

V gene TRBV5-6 combines with J gene TRBJ2-1; 10 bases match TRBD2. Germline V gene data show CDR1 as SGHDT and CDR2 as YYEEEE. Trimming removed 2 bases from V and 9 bases from J; junction bases left unmatched: 5. The CDR3 sequence is 14 residues long. CDR3 in DNA: TGTGCCAGCAGCTTAGCGGGAGGGCCGGTTGAGCAGTTCTTC. Translated: CASSLAGGPVEQFF.

This clonotype occurred a few times. Written as DNA, the CDR3 is TGTGCCAGCAGTTTATCCGGAGCGATCCAAGAGACCCAGTACTTC. Translating it yields CASSLSGAIQETQYF. The gene calls are TRBV12-3 or TRBV12-4 and TRBJ2-5; no clear D. The CDR3 covers 15 residues. V was pared by 2 bases and J by 1 base, with 11 bases between.

DNA for the CDR3: TGTGCCAGCAGTGCAGGGATGAAACTGTTTTTT. Translation gives CASSAGMKLFF. The V and J genes are TRBV27 and TRBJ1-4, with TRBD1 as a possible D gene (5 bases). The CDR3 totals 11 residues. V lost 5 bases to trimming and J lost 11 bases, with 9 bases between them. Per the germline V gene, CDR1 is MNHEY and CDR2 is SMNVEV (reference sequence).

CDR3 nucleotides: TGCAGTGCTGGACAGGGGCAAGAGACCCAGTACTTC. Protein: CSAGQGQETQYF. This chain uses TRBV20-1 with TRBJ2-5; the match to TRBD1 covers 9 bases. Germline V CDR1 and CDR2: DFQATT, SNEGSKA (reference sequence). CDR3 size: 12 residues. V was pared by 5 bases and J by 2 bases, with 0 bases of the junction left unmatched.

The chain has TRBV7-6 and TRBJ2-3; TRBD2 matches 12 bases. Trimming cost V 1 base and J 4 bases; bases outside gene matches: 6. Germline lookup yields CDR1 SGHVS and CDR2 FNYEAQ. CDR3 size: 17 residues. Here the CDR3 reads CASSLGELAGGADTQYF. For the CDR3, the DNA is TGTGCCAGCAGCTTAGGAGAACTAGCGGGAGGTGCAGATACGCAGTATTTT.

The V and J genes are TRBV7-9 and TRBJ2-5; D might be TRBD1 (6 bases). With 10 bases removed from V and 3 bases from J, the gap between germline ends came to 24 bases. Germline-derived CDR1 and CDR2 are SEHNR and FQNEAQ (reference sequence). The length of the CDR3 is 16 residues. The CDR3 loop reads CAITTGTPLLKETQYF. The CDR3 nucleotides read TGTGCCATCACGACCGGGACACCTCTTCTTAAAGAGACCCAGTACTTC.

V usage is TRBV6-5 and J usage is TRBJ2-3; TRBD2 aligns across 7 bases. J lost 2 bases, V lost 2 bases, and 7 bases had no gene match. The CDR3 has 16 residues. Germline V gene sequence: CDR1 MNHEY, CDR2 SVGAGI. As DNA, the CDR3 is TGTGCCAGCAGTTACGGGCGGGGGTCCACCACAGATACGCAGTATTTT. Residues: CASSYGRGSTTDTQYF.

The chain couples TRBV6-2 or TRBV6-3 to TRBJ2-3; D uncertain. CDR3 length: 15 amino acids. Germline values: CDR1 MNHEY, CDR2 SVGEGT. Trimming removed 2 bases from V and 4 bases from J, with 13 bases in between. CDR3 bases: TGTGCCAGCAGTTACCCGTCTTTTTCATCAGATACGCAGTATTTT. It specifies CASSYPSFSSDTQYF.

The sample holds a few counts of this clonotype. The CDR3 nucleotides read TGTGCCAGCAGGCCCGGGACTAGCGGGAGTTACGAGCAGTACTTC. It codes for CASRPGTSGSYEQYF. The chain has TRBV3-1 and TRBJ2-7; 14 bases fit TRBD2. The germline CDR1 and CDR2 sequences are LGHDT and YNNKEL (reference sequence). CDR3 length: 15 residues. J gave up 4 bases and V 6 bases, and 5 bases lay outside the gene matches.

The chain recombines TRBV20-1 with TRBJ2-7; D is perhaps TRBD1 or TRBD2 (5 bases each). The DNA end favors TRBJ2-5, so the J call may be wrong. The CDR3 runs to 13 residues. Germline V gene sequence: CDR1 DFQATT, CDR2 SNEGSKA (reference sequence). CDR3 DNA sequence: TGCAGTGCCCCCCGGGACCACCAAGAGACCCAGTACTTC. Protein: CSAPRDHQETQYF.

The V and J genes are TRBV7-9 and TRBJ1-2; 7 bases match TRBD1. The J segment lost 5 bases and the V segment lost 4 bases, leaving 10 bases of the junction unmatched. Looked up from germline, CDR1 is SEHNR and CDR2 is FQNEAQ (reference sequence). CDR3 length: 15 amino acids. CDR3 region: CASSSGTVGEYGYTF. The DNA for the CDR3 is TGTGCCAGCAGCTCCGGGACAGTAGGGGAGTATGGCTACACCTTC. The variable domain in full, with the rest retrieved from reference TRBV7-9 and TRBJ1-2, is DTGVSQNPRHKITKRGQNVTFRCDPISEHNRLYWYRQTLGQGPEFLTYFQNEAQLEKSRLLSDRFSAERPKGSFSTLEIQRTEQGDSAMYLCASSSGTVGEYGYTFGSGTRLTVV.